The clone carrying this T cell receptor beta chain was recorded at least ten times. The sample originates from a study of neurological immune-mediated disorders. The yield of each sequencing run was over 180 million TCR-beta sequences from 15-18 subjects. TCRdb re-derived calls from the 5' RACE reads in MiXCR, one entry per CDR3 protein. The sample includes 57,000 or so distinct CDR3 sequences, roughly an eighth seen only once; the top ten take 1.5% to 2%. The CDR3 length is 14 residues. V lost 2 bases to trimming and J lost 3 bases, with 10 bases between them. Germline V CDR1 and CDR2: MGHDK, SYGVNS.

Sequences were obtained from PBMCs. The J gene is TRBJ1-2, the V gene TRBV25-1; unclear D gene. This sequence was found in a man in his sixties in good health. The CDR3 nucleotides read TGTGCCAGCAGTGAAAGGCAGAGCTACTATGGCTACACCTTC. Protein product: CASSERQSYYGYTF.